This T cell receptor (beta chain) was identified during a study of CD8+ T cells in alopecia areata. Looking at the study overall: In an open-label trial, patients got 5 to 10 mg tofacitinib twice daily. Study-level results: In patients, TCRs were shared less clearly than in mice, and HLA may possibly be involved. Alopecia totalis/universalis scalp especially showed more expanded CD8+ clones than normal scalp.

Stated treatment: oral pan-JAK inhibitor, 5-10 mg twice daily. Regarding this clone: Its antigen is still unknown.

The CDR3 runs to 15 residues. Per the germline V gene, CDR1 is SGHNT and CDR2 is YENEEA. Germline trimming cut 6 bases from V and 2 bases from J; bases unmatched to any gene: 6. RNA was isolated and reverse transcribed to cDNA, the sequencing template. TCRdb keeps only in-frame clones here, not all; method: immunoSEQ multiplex PCR. The sample yields a few hundred thousand clones, approximately 65% seen once. V usage is TRBV11-3 and J usage is TRBJ2-2, with 7 bases lining up with TRBD1. The sequence came from a human donor with alopecia areata. This material consisted of CD4+ T cells sorted from blood, taken at week 44, from a patient treated with tofacitinib. CDR3 sequence (DNA): TGTGCCAGCAGACCGACAGGGACCAACACCGGGGAGCTGTTTTTT. Translating gives CASRPTGTNTGELFF.